What follows are 28 T cell receptor beta chains derived from one specimen sequenced in a study of cytomegalovirus exposure and HLA in healthy donors (dated by TCRdb to about 2017). The library was made by the immunoSEQ multiplex PCR assay. For the multiplex PCR, a mixture combining 60 forward primers for TCR Vbeta segments and 13 reverse primers for TCR Jbeta segments was used. What TCRdb holds here is the immuneACCESS table cut down to in-frame rearrangements. Part of the clones is not present; checked against another copy, under half of the missing clones reflect an unresolved V gene, and the others are unexplained. The table for this sample records tens of thousands of clones. 6.5% to 8.5% of the sample goes to the ten largest clones. Sequenced material: PBMCs. These receptors were obtained from a woman in her thirties or forties in good health and CMV-seronegative.

Measured by frequency, this clone is large (0.1 to 1%). The chain couples TRBV7-9 to TRBJ2-3, with unresolved D. V gave up 3 bases and J gave up 2 bases, with 18 bases separating them. Germline-derived CDR1 and CDR2 are SEHNR and FQNEAQ (reference sequence). The CDR3 totals 17 residues. CDR3 nucleotide sequence: TGTGCCAGCAGCTTTACGTGGTCCCGGTGGTACACAGATACGCAGTATTTT. Residues: CASSFTWSRWYTDTQYF.

J is TRBJ1-5 and V is TRBV5-6, with unresolved D. The CDR3 totals 15 residues. Between the trimmed V and J ends, which lost 0 bases and 2 bases, there was a span of 9 bases. Germline CDR1 and CDR2: SGHDT and YYEEEE. The CDR3 bases are TGTGCCAGCAGCTTGGTGCGGGTTGGCAATCAGCCCCAGCATTTT. Translation gives CASSLVRVGNQPQHF.

V is TRBV6-5 and J is TRBJ2-7; perhaps TRBD1 as D (6 bases). Germline V gene data show CDR1 as MNHEY and CDR2 as SVGAGI. The CDR3 totals 15 residues. Trimming took off 2 bases at V and 0 bases at J, with 11 bases between the two ends. CDR3 region: CASSYGADSSYEQYF. CDR3 DNA: TGTGCCAGCAGTTACGGGGCGGACAGCTCCTACGAGCAGTACTTC.

This chain joins TRBV5-1 and TRBJ1-1; 8 nucleotides agree with TRBD1. J gave up 8 bases and V 1 base, and 4 bases lay outside the gene matches. The CDR3 totals 13 residues. CDR1 SGHRS and CDR2 YFSETQ come from the germline V gene. CDR3 sequence reads: CASSLPTGGEAFF. For the CDR3, the DNA is TGCGCCAGCAGCTTGCCCACAGGGGGGGAAGCTTTCTTT.

The chain has TRBV5-8 and TRBJ2-7; TRBD1 aligns across 7 bases. J was trimmed by 2 bases and V by 4 bases; bases with no gene match: 6. CDR1 is SGHTS, CDR2 YDEGEE, per germline. The CDR3 spans 14 residues. The chain's CDR3 is CASSPRTGTYEQYF. CDR3 DNA sequence: TGTGCCAGCAGCCCTAGGACAGGTACCTACGAGCAGTACTTC.

The genes are TRBV28 and TRBJ1-3; the D gene is possibly TRBD1 (5 bases). The V end was cut by 3 bases, the J end by 4 bases, with 13 bases between. Germline V gene sequence: CDR1 MDHEN, CDR2 SYDVKM. The CDR3 is made up of 15 amino acids. The CDR3 loop reads CASSLGREVGNTIYF. The CDR3 bases are TGTGCCAGCAGTTTGGGGCGGGAGGTCGGAAACACCATATATTTT.

The genes are TRBV27 and TRBJ2-7; 8 bases are shared with TRBD1. CDR3 size: 14 residues. The V segment lost 6 bases and the J segment 3 bases; nucleotides outside the gene matches: 7. Germline loops: CDR1 MNHEY, CDR2 SMNVEV (reference sequence). CDR3 region: CASRKQGVVYEQYF. The CDR3 DNA follows: TGTGCCAGCAGAAAACAGGGGGTGGTCTACGAGCAGTACTTC.

V gene TRBV6-5 combines with J gene TRBJ1-5; TRBD1 matches 9 bases. J lost 4 bases, V lost 6 bases, and 7 bases had no gene match. This CDR3 is built from 15 residues. Germline CDR1 and CDR2: MNHEY and SVGAGI. CDR3 region: CASRGTGGWNQPQHF. The CDR3 DNA reads TGTGCCAGCAGGGGTACAGGGGGCTGGAATCAGCCCCAGCATTTT.

The chain has TRBV16 and TRBJ2-7; maybe TRBD1 (6 bases). The germline gives CDR1 KGHSY, CDR2 FQNENV. The CDR3 has 14 residues. Trimming pared 2 bases from V and 4 bases from J, leaving 12 bases between. The CDR3 coding sequence is TGTGCCAGCAGCCAACGACAGGAGAGGTACGAGCAGTACTTC. Its translation is CASSQRQERYEQYF.

The V and J genes are TRBV2 and TRBJ2-7, with 8 nucleotides matching TRBD1. The ends lost 2 bases at V and 5 bases at J; junction bases unmatched: 8. The CDR3 sequence is 15 residues long. Germline V gene data show CDR1 as SNHLY and CDR2 as FYNNEI. CDR3 loop: CASSERTGIINEQYF. The CDR3 nucleotides read TGTGCCAGCAGTGAAAGGACAGGGATAATCAACGAGCAGTACTTC.

The rearrangement uses TRBV9 and TRBJ2-1, with 8 nucleotides matching TRBD2. The CDR3 is 16 residues long. Per the germline V gene, CDR1 is SGDLS and CDR2 is YYNGEE. V shed 0 bases, J shed 9 bases, and the junction held 11 bases outside the gene matches. CDR3 sequence: CASSVGLAGTSGEQFF. CDR3 sequence (DNA): TGTGCCAGCAGCGTAGGGTTAGCGGGGACATCGGGTGAGCAGTTCTTC.

The CDR3 loop reads CASSPQMAGGPSSYEQYF. The DNA of the CDR3 is TGTGCCAGCTCACCACAAATGGCAGGGGGCCCTAGCTCCTACGAGCAGTACTTC. This chain joins TRBV18 and TRBJ2-7, with TRBD1 identical over 8 bases. The CDR3 sequence is 18 residues long. V shed 1 base and J 0 bases; nucleotides not matched to a gene: 11. The germline CDR1 and CDR2 sequences are KGHSH and LQKENI.

The chain is built from TRBV13 and TRBJ2-3; no clear D gene. This CDR3 spans 13 amino acids. V lost 5 bases and J lost 2, with 8 bases in between. CDR1 and CDR2 from the germline V gene are PRHDT and FYEKMQ (reference sequence). The CDR3 region has the DNA TGTGCCAGCAGCCAGGAATACACAGATACGCAGTATTTT. As protein: CASSQEYTDTQYF.

For this clone: Other DNA sequences of this sample code for an identical CDR3. The chain recombines TRBV5-1 with TRBJ2-7; 7 positions match TRBD2. J gave up 5 bases and V 0 bases, and 14 bases lay outside the gene matches. Germline assignment: CDR1 SGHRS and CDR2 YFSETQ. This CDR3 has 17 amino acids. The CDR3 is CASSLVSRETISHEQYF. DNA of the CDR3: TGCGCCAGCAGCTTGGTGTCGCGGGAGACAATCAGCCACGAGCAGTACTTC.

The chain carries TRBV6-6 and TRBJ1-3, with 8 bases fitting TRBD1. CDR3 size: 15 residues. CDR1 MNHNY and CDR2 SVGAGI come from the germline V gene (reference sequence). Unmatched junction bases numbered 7, after V lost 5 bases and J lost 4 bases. CDR3 region: CASSPGQATGNTIYF. The CDR3 DNA follows: TGTGCCAGCAGTCCGGGACAGGCAACAGGAAACACCATATATTTT.

This chain joins TRBV5-1 and TRBJ1-6; D is ambiguous. Germline loops: CDR1 SGHRS, CDR2 YFSETQ. V lost 0 bases to trimming and J lost 7 bases, with 8 bases between them. This CDR3 is 14 amino acids long. The CDR3 region has the DNA TGCGCCAGCAGCTTGGATGCTCAGAATTCACCCCTCCACTTT. It codes for CASSLDAQNSPLHF.

The chain couples TRBV4-3 to TRBJ1-2; no reliable D call. V lost 0 bases and J 4 bases, leaving 18 bases between the germline ends. This CDR3 comprises 17 residues. From germline, CDR1 is LGHNA and CDR2 YSLEER. The CDR3 sequence is CASSQDLLTEWVYGYTF. The CDR3 region has the DNA TGCGCCAGCAGCCAAGATCTCCTGACTGAATGGGTCTATGGCTACACCTTC.

The V gene is TRBV6-5, the J gene TRBJ1-2; D is possibly TRBD1 (5 bases). The CDR3 runs to 15 residues. CDR1 is MNHEY, CDR2 SVGAGI, per germline. Between the trimmed V and J ends, which lost 8 bases and 0 bases, there was a span of 16 bases. DNA of the CDR3: TGTGCCAGCCAGGGCGGCGAGATCGCTAACTATGGCTACACCTTC. As protein: CASQGGEIANYGYTF.

This sequence joins TRBV6-6 and TRBJ2-1; 11 bases align to TRBD2. V lost 5 bases, J lost 5 bases, and 8 bases stayed unmatched. Germline V gene data show CDR1 as MNHNY and CDR2 as SVGAGI (reference sequence). This CDR3 is 16 amino acids long. CDR3 region: CASSRSTSGTHNEQFF. In nucleotides, the CDR3 is TGTGCCAGCAGTCGGTCGACTAGCGGGACCCACAATGAGCAGTTCTTC.

The genes are TRBV18 and TRBJ2-1; a weak D match, TRBD1 (6 bases). The CDR3 contains 18 residues. V lost 1 base and J 0 bases, leaving 16 bases between the germline ends. Germline lookup yields CDR1 KGHSH and CDR2 LQKENI. CDR3: CASSPREGGSSSYNEQFF. The CDR3 DNA reads as TGTGCCAGCTCACCACGGGAAGGGGGATCAAGCTCCTACAATGAGCAGTTCTTC.

The chain joins TRBV10-3 to TRBJ2-5; D possibly corresponds to TRBD2 (6 bases). The CDR3 contains 14 residues. Germline V lookup: CDR1 ENHRY, CDR2 SYGVKD. V was shortened by 0 bases and J by 4 bases, with 9 bases between the two germline ends. CDR3 sequence reads: CAISESGGLETQYF. The CDR3 nucleotides are TGTGCCATCAGTGAGTCGGGGGGTCTAGAGACCCAGTACTTC.

The chain recombines TRBV28 with TRBJ2-1; 9 bases are shared with TRBD2. The CDR3 is 14 residues long. Germline CDR1 reads MDHEN; CDR2 reads SYDVKM. J was trimmed by 8 bases and V by 5 bases; bases with no gene match: 7. This chain's CDR3 is CASSPSGVVYEQFF. The CDR3 nucleotides are TGTGCCAGCAGTCCTAGCGGGGTGGTGTATGAGCAGTTCTTC.

CDR3 DNA sequence: TGTGCCAGCAGTGGGCTGACACAGGGGAATGGGCCCCAGCATTTT. Its protein is CASSGLTQGNGPQHF. This chain uses TRBV6-1 with TRBJ1-5; TRBD1 aligns across 7 bases. Germline V gives CDR1 MNHNS, CDR2 SASEGT. The CDR3 contains 15 residues. Germline trimming cut 4 bases from V and 9 bases from J; bases unmatched to any gene: 12.

This chain uses TRBV9 with TRBJ1-3; D ambiguous. The CDR3 has 13 amino acids. V gave up 4 bases and J gave up 8 bases, with 13 bases separating them. Germline V gives CDR1 SGDLS, CDR2 YYNGEE. In nucleotides, the CDR3 is TGTGCCAGCAGCCCCCGCCCCGGTGACACCATATATTTT. Translation gives CASSPRPGDTIYF.

The CDR3 reads CASSQDGTGSYEQYF. In nucleotides, the CDR3 is TGCGCCAGCAGCCAAGATGGGACAGGGTCCTACGAGCAGTACTTC. The chain uses TRBV4-1 and TRBJ2-7; 9 bases agree with TRBD1. The CDR3 sequence is 15 residues long. Germline values: CDR1 MGHRA, CDR2 YSYEKL. V was clipped by 0 bases and J by 1 base; unmatched bases: 1.

This rearrangement joins TRBV7-2 to TRBJ2-5; perhaps TRBD1 as D (5 bases). CDR3 length: 14 amino acids. Trimming left V 1 base short and J 3 bases short, with 9 bases between. The germline gives CDR1 SGHTA, CDR2 FQGNSA. CDR3 in DNA: TGTGCCAGCAGCTTAGGTGGCAGGGAAGAGACCCAGTACTTC. This gives the protein CASSLGGREETQYF.

V and J are TRBV2 and TRBJ2-5; a weak D match, TRBD2 (5 bases). The germline V gene encodes CDR1 SNHLY and CDR2 FYNNEI. This CDR3 comprises 11 residues. V was trimmed by 11 bases and J by 1 base, leaving 8 bases between them. CDR3 bases: TGTGCCTTCGGGGTCCAAGAGACCCAGTACTTC. Protein: CAFGVQETQYF.

This chain links TRBV6-6 with TRBJ2-1; D perhaps matches TRBD1 (5 bases). CDR1 is MNHNY, CDR2 SVGAGI, per germline (reference sequence). The V end lost 6 bases, the J end lost 5 bases, and 20 bases lay between the germline ends. The CDR3 sequence is 16 residues long. The CDR3 nucleotides read TGTGCCAGCAGCCTAGGGGTTGGAGTCCCCGACAATGAGCAGTTCTTC. Translated: CASSLGVGVPDNEQFF.